This paragraph reports one T cell receptor beta chain. This record belongs to a study of STAT5B mutations in CD4+ large granular lymphocyte leukemia. The repertoire was sequenced with immunoSEQ multiplex PCR; TCRdb's copy has only in-frame clones and lacks some. The sample has fewer than 40,000 clones; about 71% are singletons. The sample comprised CD4+ T cells from blood buffy coats. The sequence came from a human donor in good health.

In DNA form, the CDR3 reads TGTGCCTGGAGTGGTGGATTAGCGGGGGGATTCAGCTCCTACAATGAGCAGTTCTTC. Protein: CAWSGGLAGGFSSYNEQFF. The chain uses TRBV30 and TRBJ2-1, with 10 bases lining up with TRBD2. The CDR3 runs to 19 residues. The junction had 12 bases not matched to a gene; V was cut back by 1 base and J by 0 bases. Germline V gives CDR1 GTSNPN, CDR2 SVGIG (reference sequence). Together with reference TRBV30 and TRBJ2-1, the CDR3 gives the full variable domain: SQTIHQWPATLVQPVGSPLSLECTVEGTSNPNLYWYRQAAGRGLQLLFYSVGIGQISSEVPQNLSASRPQDRQFILSSKKLLLSDSGFYLCAWSGGLAGGFSSYNEQFFGPGTRLTVL.